These 19 T cell receptor beta chains originate from one sample sequenced in a study of human T cells and chemical hapten exposure. Specified time point: pre-sensitization, week 0. Treatment defined: therapeutic diphenylcyclopropenone sensitization with weekly scalp DPC. From whole blood left unfractionated, total RNA was extracted. Via MiXCR, TCRdb re-called the RACE reads, giving one row per CDR3 protein. The sample has some 57,000 distinct CDR3 sequences, 9.5% to 10% seen once. Sample: whole blood, taken in connection with sensitization to the hapten diphenylcyclopropenone (DPC). The origin of the receptors is a woman under 40 with alopecia areata. Some clones in this sample may be carry-over from other donors' samples.

The V gene is TRBV24-1, the J gene TRBJ1-5; D is ambiguous. The V gene's germline CDR1 is KGHDR and CDR2 SFDVKD. The CDR3 contains 14 residues. Trimming cost V 3 bases and J 10 bases, with 15 bases left between them. CDR3 protein: CATSDIPLDRPQHF. The DNA for the CDR3 is TGTGCCACCAGTGATATCCCCCTCGATAGACCCCAGCATTTT.

In this sample, this clonotype turned up many times. The chain has TRBV7-2 and TRBJ2-3, with a weak D call TRBD1 (6 bases). V was clipped by 1 base and J by 4 bases, with 15 bases between them. CDR3 length: 16 amino acids. CDR1 SGHTA and CDR2 FQGNSA come from the germline V gene. This CDR3 reads CASSLGAGVRADTQYF. In DNA, the CDR3 is TGTGCCAGCAGCTTAGGGGCAGGGGTCAGGGCAGATACGCAGTATTTT.

Ten or more counts support this clonotype. The chain is built from TRBV28 and TRBJ2-3; possibly TRBD2 for D (6 bases). Germline assignment: CDR1 MDHEN and CDR2 SYDVKM. V was trimmed by 5 bases and J by 6 bases, leaving 9 bases between them. The CDR3 consists of 12 residues. The CDR3 reads CASSGEVDTQYF. The CDR3, as DNA: TGTGCCAGCAGTGGGGAGGTGGATACGCAGTATTTT.

The table lists this clonotype with many counts. The chain has TRBV27 and TRBJ1-5, with a weak D call TRBD1 (6 bases). This CDR3 has 15 amino acids. Between the trimmed V and J ends, which lost 6 bases and 4 bases, there was a span of 16 bases. The germline V gene has CDR1 MNHEY and CDR2 SMNVEV (reference sequence). The CDR3, as DNA: TGTGCCAGCAGAGACAGCTATAGGGGGAATCAGCCCCAGCATTTT. Amino acid sequence: CASRDSYRGNQPQHF.

This clonotype was picked up a small number of times. The rearrangement links TRBV27 to TRBJ1-2; maybe TRBD1 (6 bases). Germline V CDR1 and CDR2: MNHEY, SMNVEV (reference sequence). The germline V and J ends were trimmed by 3 bases and 6 bases, with 17 bases remaining between them. This CDR3 has 15 residues. CDR3 in DNA: TGTGCCAGCAGTTTGTATGCAGGGGTATTGGATGGCTACACCTTC. Translation gives CASSLYAGVLDGYTF.

CDR3 in amino acids: CASSSQGTSINYGYTF. Here the CDR3 DNA reads TGTGCCAGCAGTTCTCAGGGGACATCTATCAACTATGGCTACACCTTC. The chain combines TRBV12-3 or TRBV12-4 with TRBJ1-2; D possibly corresponds to TRBD1 (6 bases). Trimming removed 4 bases from V and 2 bases from J, with 17 bases in between. The CDR3 has 16 residues.

This clonotype appeared a single time. The chain uses TRBV28 and TRBJ1-5; a weak D match, TRBD1 (5 bases). In germline, CDR1 is MDHEN, CDR2 SYDVKM. The germline V and J ends were trimmed by 5 bases and 3 bases, with 17 bases remaining between them. The CDR3 length is 16 residues. This CDR3 reads CASSLHQGSLNQPQHF. CDR3 DNA sequence: TGTGCCAGCAGTCTACACCAGGGCAGCCTCAATCAGCCCCAGCATTTT.

The chain is built from TRBV5-8 and TRBJ1-6; D gene uncertain. Germline values: CDR1 SGHTS, CDR2 YDEGEE. CDR3 size: 15 residues. The germline V and J ends were trimmed by 1 base and 7 bases, with 12 bases remaining between them. The CDR3 nucleotides are TGTGCCAGCAGCTTGCGTCCCCGCGAAAATTCACCCCTCCACTTT. Its translation: CASSLRPRENSPLHF.

This clonotype appeared many times. The chain couples TRBV29-1 to TRBJ1-1; 7 bases are shared with TRBD1. Unmatched junction bases numbered 9, after V lost 4 bases and J lost 7 bases. The CDR3 contains 13 residues. Germline V gives CDR1 SQVTM, CDR2 ANQGSEA. The CDR3 protein is CSVAPTGSNEAFF. The CDR3, as DNA: TGCAGCGTTGCTCCGACAGGGTCAAATGAAGCTTTCTTT.

This clonotype was seen repeatedly, ten times or more. The chain joins TRBV29-1 to TRBJ2-1; 8 bases are a match to TRBD2. CDR1 and CDR2 from the germline V gene are SQVTM and ANQGSEA. The J segment lost 4 bases and the V segment lost 5 bases, leaving 7 bases of the junction unmatched. This CDR3 is built from 14 residues. The CDR3 sequence: CSVLGGGGYNEQFF. The DNA of the CDR3 is TGCAGCGTTTTAGGTGGCGGGGGGTACAATGAGCAGTTCTTC.

This clonotype showed up many times. The rearrangement joins TRBV7-2 to TRBJ2-7; 13 bases align to TRBD2. This CDR3 is built from 15 residues. Germline V CDR1 and CDR2: SGHTA, FQGNSA. The ends lost 5 bases at V and 2 bases at J; junction bases unmatched: 3. The CDR3: CASSKGLAGAYEQYF. CDR3 DNA: TGTGCCAGCAGCAAAGGACTAGCGGGGGCCTACGAGCAGTACTTC. Complete variable domain (other parts from reference TRBV7-2 and TRBJ2-7): GAGVSQSPSNKVTEKGKDVELRCDPISGHTALYWYRQSLGQGLEFLIYFQGNSAPDKSGLPSDRFSAERTGGSVSTLTIQRTQQEDSAVYLCASSKGLAGAYEQYFGPGTRLTVT.

This rearrangement joins TRBV4-2 to TRBJ2-3, with D possibly TRBD1 on 5 matching bases. Germline CDR1 LGHNA, CDR2 YNFKEQ. Deletions cut 1 base from V and 1 base from J, with 12 bases between. The CDR3 covers 16 residues. The CDR3: CASSQARWGRTDTQYF. CDR3 coding DNA: TGTGCCAGCAGCCAAGCTCGCTGGGGCCGCACAGATACGCAGTATTTT.

Concerning this clonotype itself: This is likely a read error, given that the CDR3 carries no conserved phenylalanine or tryptophan at its end. This chain links TRBV5-1 with TRBJ2-3, with 11 positions matching TRBD1. The CDR3 is 16 amino acids. CDR1 SGHRS and CDR2 YFSETQ come from the germline V gene. V dropped 5 bases and J dropped 2; count of bases not matched to a gene: 7. CDR3 in DNA: TGCGCCAGCAGAAACGGGACAGGGGGTCTCACAGATACGCAGTATTGT. This sequence encodes CASRNGTGGLTDTQYC.

As to this clonotype: Relative to the germline gene, one junction end is altered; a read error may explain this. The gene calls are TRBV7-2 and TRBJ2-5; 8 bases are a match to TRBD2. CDR1 SGHTA and CDR2 FQGNSA come from the germline V gene. The CDR3 contains 15 residues. The CDR3 sequence: CASSMTRGRAGAPHF. The CDR3 nucleotides read TGTGCCAGCAGCATGACGAGGGGACGAGCGGGGGCCCCCCACTTC. The complete variable domain, with remaining parts taken from reference TRBV7-2 and TRBJ2-5, reads GAGVSQSPSNKVTEKGKDVELRCDPISGHTALYWYRQSLGQGLEFLIYFQGNSAPDKSGLPSDRFSAERTGGSVSTLTIQRTQQEDSAVYLCASSMTRGRAGAPHFGPGTRLLVL.

This clonotype was observed at least ten times. V is TRBV20-1 and J is TRBJ1-6, with D possibly TRBD1 on 6 matching bases. V dropped 6 bases and J dropped 12 bases, with 15 bases sitting between them. This CDR3 has 12 residues. Germline-derived CDR1 and CDR2 are DFQATT and SNEGSKA (reference sequence). CDR3 sequence: CSATGDNKPLHF. The CDR3 coding sequence is TGCAGTGCAACCGGGGACAACAAACCCCTCCACTTT.

This clonotype was picked up a small number of times. The chain joins TRBV20-1 to TRBJ2-3; 10 bases are a match to TRBD1. The CDR3 totals 17 residues. Germline CDR1 DFQATT, CDR2 SNEGSKA (reference sequence). The V and J ends lost 0 bases and 5 bases, in that order; junction bases with no gene match: 11. CDR3 residues: CSARDGSRTGGIDTQYF. The CDR3 DNA reads as TGCAGTGCTAGAGATGGAAGTAGGACAGGGGGAATAGATACGCAGTATTTT.

This clonotype has just a few counts. V and J are TRBV28 and TRBJ2-3; TRBD1 matches at 8 bases. After removal of 5 bases from V and 3 bases from J, the junction contained 10 bases not matched to a gene. Germline V gene lookup returns CDR1 MDHEN and CDR2 SYDVKM. This CDR3 comprises 16 residues. The CDR3 spells CASSTSRTGRTDTQYF. CDR3 DNA sequence: TGTGCCAGCAGTACCTCCAGGACAGGGCGGACAGATACGCAGTATTTT.

This clonotype was counted many times. V usage is TRBV12-3 or TRBV12-4 and J usage is TRBJ1-1, with D possibly matching TRBD1 (5 bases). The V end lost 3 bases, the J end lost 2 bases, and 7 bases lay between the germline ends. The CDR3 runs to 13 residues. CDR3: CASSLGLNTEAFF. CDR3 bases: TGTGCCAGCAGTTTGGGACTAAACACTGAAGCTTTCTTT.

In its sample, this clonotype was seen a few times. This chain links TRBV10-3 with TRBJ1-1; 8 nucleotides agree with TRBD1. Germline assignment: CDR1 ENHRY and CDR2 SYGVKD. The CDR3 is 15 amino acids. V shed 4 bases and J 3 bases; nucleotides not matched to a gene: 7. This CDR3 reads CAISGIGQGDTEAFF. For the CDR3, the DNA is TGTGCCATCAGTGGGATAGGACAGGGCGACACTGAAGCTTTCTTT.